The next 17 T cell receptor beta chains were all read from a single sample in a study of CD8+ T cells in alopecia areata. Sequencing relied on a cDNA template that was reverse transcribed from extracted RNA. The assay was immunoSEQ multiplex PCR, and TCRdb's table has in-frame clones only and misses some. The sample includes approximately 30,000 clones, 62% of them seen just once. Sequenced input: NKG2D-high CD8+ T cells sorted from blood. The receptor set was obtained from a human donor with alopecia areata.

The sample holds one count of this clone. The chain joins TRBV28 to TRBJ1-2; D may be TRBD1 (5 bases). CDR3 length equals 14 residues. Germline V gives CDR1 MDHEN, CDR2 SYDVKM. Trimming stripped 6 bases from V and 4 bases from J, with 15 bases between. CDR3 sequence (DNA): TGTGCCAGCAGCCCCATTGACAGTTCCTATGGCTACACCTTC. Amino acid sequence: CASSPIDSSYGYTF.

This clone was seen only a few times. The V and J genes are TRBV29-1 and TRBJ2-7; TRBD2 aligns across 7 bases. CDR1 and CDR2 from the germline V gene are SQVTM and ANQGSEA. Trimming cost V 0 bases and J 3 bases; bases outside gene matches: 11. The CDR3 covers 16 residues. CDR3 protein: CSVEEWSGGRDYEQYF. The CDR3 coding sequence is TGCAGCGTTGAAGAATGGTCGGGCGGGAGAGACTACGAGCAGTACTTC.

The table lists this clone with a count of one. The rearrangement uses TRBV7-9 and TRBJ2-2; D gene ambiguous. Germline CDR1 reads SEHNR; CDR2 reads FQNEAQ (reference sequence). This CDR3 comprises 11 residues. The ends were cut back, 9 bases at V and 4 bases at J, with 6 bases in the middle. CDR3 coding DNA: TGTGCCAGGGAAGGCACCGGGGAGCTGTTTTTT. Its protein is CAREGTGELFF.

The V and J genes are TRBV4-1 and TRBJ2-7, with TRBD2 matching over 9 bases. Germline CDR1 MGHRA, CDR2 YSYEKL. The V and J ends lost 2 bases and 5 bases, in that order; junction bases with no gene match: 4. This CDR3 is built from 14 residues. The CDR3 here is CASSQLGTSNEQYF. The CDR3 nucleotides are TGCGCCAGCAGCCAACTTGGGACTAGCAACGAGCAGTACTTC.

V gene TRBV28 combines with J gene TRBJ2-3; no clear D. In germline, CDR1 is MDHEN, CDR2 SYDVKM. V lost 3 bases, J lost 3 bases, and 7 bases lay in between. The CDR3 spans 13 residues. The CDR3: CASSFKETDTQYF. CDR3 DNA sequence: TGTGCCAGCAGTTTTAAGGAAACAGATACGCAGTATTTT.

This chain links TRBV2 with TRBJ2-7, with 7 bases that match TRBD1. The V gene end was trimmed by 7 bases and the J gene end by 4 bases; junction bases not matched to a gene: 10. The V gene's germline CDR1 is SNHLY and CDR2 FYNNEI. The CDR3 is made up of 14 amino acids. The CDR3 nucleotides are TGTGCCAGCACCGACGACAGGGTTAGGTACGAGCAGTACTTC. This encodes CASTDDRVRYEQYF.

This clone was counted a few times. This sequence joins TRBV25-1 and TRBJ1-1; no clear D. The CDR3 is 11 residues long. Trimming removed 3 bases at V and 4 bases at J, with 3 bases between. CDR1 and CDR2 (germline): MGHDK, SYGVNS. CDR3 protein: CASSEGTEAFF. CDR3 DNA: TGTGCCAGCAGTGAGGGCACTGAAGCTTTCTTT.

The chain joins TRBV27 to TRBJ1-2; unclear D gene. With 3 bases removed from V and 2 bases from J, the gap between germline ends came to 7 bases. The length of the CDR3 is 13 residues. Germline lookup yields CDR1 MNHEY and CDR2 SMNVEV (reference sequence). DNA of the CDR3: TGTGCCAGCAGTTTGACGGGGAACTATGGCTACACCTTC. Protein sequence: CASSLTGNYGYTF.

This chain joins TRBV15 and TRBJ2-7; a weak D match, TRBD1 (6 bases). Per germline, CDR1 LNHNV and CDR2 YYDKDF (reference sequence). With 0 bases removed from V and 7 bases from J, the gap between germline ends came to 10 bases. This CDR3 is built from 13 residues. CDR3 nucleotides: TGTGCCACCAGCAGAGAGGGGGCAGCTGAGCAGTACTTC. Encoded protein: CATSREGAAEQYF. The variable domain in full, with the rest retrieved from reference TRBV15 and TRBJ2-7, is DAMVIQNPRYQVTQFGKPVTLSCSQTLNHNVMYWYQQKSSQAPKLLFHYYDKDFNNEADTPDNFQSRRPNTSFCFLDIRSPGLGDTAMYLCATSREGAAEQYFGPGTRLTVT.

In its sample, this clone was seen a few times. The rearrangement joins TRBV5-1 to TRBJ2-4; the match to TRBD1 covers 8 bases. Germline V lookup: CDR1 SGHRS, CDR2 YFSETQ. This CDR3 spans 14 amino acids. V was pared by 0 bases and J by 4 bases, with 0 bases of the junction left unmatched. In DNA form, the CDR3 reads TGCGCCAGCAGCTTGGGGACAGGGAAAAACATTCAGTACTTC. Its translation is CASSLGTGKNIQYF.

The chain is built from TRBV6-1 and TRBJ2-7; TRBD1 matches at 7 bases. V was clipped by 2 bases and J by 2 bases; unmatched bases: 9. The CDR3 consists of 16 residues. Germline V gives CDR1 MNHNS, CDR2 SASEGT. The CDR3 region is CASSERWPGQTYEQYF. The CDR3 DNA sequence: TGTGCCAGCAGTGAAAGGTGGCCGGGACAGACCTACGAGCAGTACTTC.

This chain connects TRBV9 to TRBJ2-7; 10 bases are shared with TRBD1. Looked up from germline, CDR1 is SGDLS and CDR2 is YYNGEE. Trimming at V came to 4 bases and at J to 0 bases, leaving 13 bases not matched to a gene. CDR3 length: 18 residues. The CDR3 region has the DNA TGTGCCAGCAGCCTTACCGGGACAGGGGTAGGGGGCTCCTACGAGCAGTACTTC. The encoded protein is CASSLTGTGVGGSYEQYF.

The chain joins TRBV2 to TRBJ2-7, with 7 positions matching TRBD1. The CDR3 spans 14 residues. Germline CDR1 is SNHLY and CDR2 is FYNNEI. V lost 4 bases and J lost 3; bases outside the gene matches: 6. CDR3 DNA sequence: TGTGCCAGCAGTGCCGGGACAGATTACTACGAGCAGTACTTC. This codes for CASSAGTDYYEQYF.

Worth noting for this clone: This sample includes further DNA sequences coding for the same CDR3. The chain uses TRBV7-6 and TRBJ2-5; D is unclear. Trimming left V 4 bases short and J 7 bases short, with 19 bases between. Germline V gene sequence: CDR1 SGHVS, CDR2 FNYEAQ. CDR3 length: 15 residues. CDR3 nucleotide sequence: TGTGCCAGCAGCTCGAACTGGGCGCTGGGTGGGACCCAGTACTTC. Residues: CASSSNWALGGTQYF.

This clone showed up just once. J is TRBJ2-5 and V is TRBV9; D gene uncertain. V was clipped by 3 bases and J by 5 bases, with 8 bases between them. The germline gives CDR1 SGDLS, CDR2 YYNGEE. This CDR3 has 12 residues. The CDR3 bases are TGTGCCAGCAGCGGAATGGAGGAGACCCAGTACTTC. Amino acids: CASSGMEETQYF.

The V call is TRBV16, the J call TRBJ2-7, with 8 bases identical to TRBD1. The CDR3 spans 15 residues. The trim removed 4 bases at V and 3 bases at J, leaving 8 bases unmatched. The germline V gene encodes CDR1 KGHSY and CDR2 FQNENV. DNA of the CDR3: TGTGCCAGCAGCCCTTGGACAGGGTCGGACTACGAGCAGTACTTC. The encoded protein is CASSPWTGSDYEQYF.

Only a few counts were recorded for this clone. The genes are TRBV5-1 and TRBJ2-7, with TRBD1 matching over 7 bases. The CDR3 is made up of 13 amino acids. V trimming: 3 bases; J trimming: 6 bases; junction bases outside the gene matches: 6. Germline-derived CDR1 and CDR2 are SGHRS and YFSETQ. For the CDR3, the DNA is TGCGCCAGCAGCTCGGGACAGAGGGCCGAGCAGTACTTC. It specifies CASSSGQRAEQYF.